These 22 T cell receptor beta chains share one sample of origin, sequenced in a study of blood T cell repertoires in COVID-19. The assay was immunoSEQ multiplex PCR, and TCRdb's table has in-frame clones only and misses some. The sample contains hundreds of thousands of clones, roughly 90% of which appear only once. Sequences were obtained from peripheral blood. The origin of the receptors is a man aged 55 to 70 who had recovered from COVID-19.

The V gene is TRBV27, the J gene TRBJ2-3, with TRBD2 identical over 13 bases. Germline V gene sequence: CDR1 MNHEY, CDR2 SMNVEV (reference sequence). The CDR3 sequence is 15 residues long. Trimming removed 5 bases from V and 7 bases from J; junction bases left unmatched: 6. Here the CDR3 reads CASSLKGLAGYTQYF. CDR3 DNA: TGTGCCAGCAGTCTTAAGGGACTAGCGGGATATACGCAGTATTTT.

The chain employs TRBV21-1 and TRBJ2-7; TRBD1 is the table's D call, not checked against the DNA. TRBV21-1 is a recognized pseudogene. The CDR3 has 10 residues. The chain's CDR3 is CASSKQGQYF. CDR3 coding DNA: TGTGCCAGCAGCAAGCAGGGTCAGTACTTC.

This chain links TRBV27 with TRBJ2-6; 13 bases are shared with TRBD2. The germline gives CDR1 MNHEY, CDR2 SMNVEV (reference sequence). The CDR3 runs to 17 residues. Trimming took 5 bases from V and 2 from J; bases not matched to a gene: 3. The CDR3 reads CASSLTSGGPGANVLTF. The CDR3 region has the DNA TGTGCCAGCAGTCTGACTAGCGGGGGGCCTGGGGCCAACGTCCTGACTTTC.

The chain joins TRBV7-8 to TRBJ2-3; 9 bases align to TRBD1. Germline values: CDR1 SGHVS, CDR2 FQNEAQ. Germline trimming cut 1 base from V and 0 bases from J; bases unmatched to any gene: 2. This CDR3 comprises 16 residues. The CDR3 DNA reads as TGTGCCAGCAGCTTAGTGGGACAGGGAAGCACAGATACGCAGTATTTT. Amino acids: CASSLVGQGSTDTQYF. Full variable domain (remainder filled in from reference TRBV7-8 and TRBJ2-3): GAGVSQSPRYKVAKRGQDVALRCDPISGHVSLFWYQQALGQGPEFLTYFQNEAQLDKSGLPSDRFFAERPEGSVSTLKIQRTQQEDSAVYLCASSLVGQGSTDTQYFGPGTRLTVL.

This chain links TRBV5-6 with TRBJ2-1; 10 bases line up with TRBD1. This CDR3 region has 13 residues. V shed 4 bases and J 9 bases; nucleotides not matched to a gene: 4. The germline V gene encodes CDR1 SGHDT and CDR2 YYEEEE. The CDR3 DNA follows: TGTGCCAGCAGCACGGGACAGGGGAGTGAGCAGTTCTTC. It encodes CASSTGQGSEQFF.

The rearrangement uses TRBV6-1 and TRBJ2-2; 12 bases match TRBD2. The V segment lost 4 bases and the J segment 1 base; nucleotides outside the gene matches: 13. The CDR3 is 20 amino acids. Per the germline V gene, CDR1 is MNHNS and CDR2 is SASEGT. DNA for the CDR3: TGTGCCAGCAGTGCTGTACTCGGGCTAGCGGGGGGGAGGAACACCGGGGAGCTGTTTTTT. This gives the protein CASSAVLGLAGGRNTGELFF.

The chain combines TRBV24-1 with TRBJ1-4; possible D gene TRBD1, 5 bases. Germline CDR1 KGHDR, CDR2 SFDVKD. The CDR3 totals 15 residues. The ends were cut back, 4 bases at V and 8 bases at J, with 16 bases in the middle. As DNA, the CDR3 is TGTGCCACCAGTGACGGACGGGGGTTGGAGGAAAAACTGTTTTTT. It yields the protein CATSDGRGLEEKLFF.

V gene TRBV5-1 combines with J gene TRBJ2-2; weak D call: TRBD1 (6 bases). Per germline, CDR1 SGHRS and CDR2 YFSETQ. The CDR3 is 17 residues long. V lost 0 bases and J lost 0, with 12 bases in between. The CDR3 spells CASSLEPQGSNTGELFF. CDR3 nucleotides: TGCGCCAGCAGCTTGGAGCCACAGGGCTCGAACACCGGGGAGCTGTTTTTT.

This clone was detected once. The rearrangement joins TRBV20-1 to TRBJ1-1, with no clear D. The CDR3 has 13 residues. Trimming removed 3 bases from V and 6 bases from J, with 14 bases in between. Germline values: CDR1 DFQATT, CDR2 SNEGSKA (reference sequence). The CDR3 sequence: CSASRGVVAEAFF. CDR3 in DNA: TGCAGTGCTAGTCGCGGGGTTGTCGCTGAAGCTTTCTTT.

The DNA of the CDR3 is TGTGCCAGCAGTTTGGAAGGGGTTCACGTAAGCAATCAGCCCCAGCATTTT. Residues: CASSLEGVHVSNQPQHF. The rearrangement joins TRBV27 to TRBJ1-5; weak D call: TRBD1 (5 bases). This CDR3 spans 17 amino acids. Germline V lookup: CDR1 MNHEY, CDR2 SMNVEV (reference sequence). Trimming removed 3 bases from V and 1 base from J, with 16 bases in between.

Only one count was recorded for this clone. The sample has other DNA sequences that encode this CDR3 too. The CDR3 nucleotides read TGCGCCAGCAGCTTCGGGGGGAACACTGAAGCTTTCTTT. It is translated as CASSFGGNTEAFF. The chain couples TRBV5-1 to TRBJ1-1; TRBD1 might be the D (5 bases). The germline V and J ends were trimmed by 2 bases and 1 base, with 6 bases remaining between them. Germline assignment: CDR1 SGHRS and CDR2 YFSETQ. The CDR3 has 13 residues. Together with reference TRBV5-1 and TRBJ1-1, the CDR3 gives the full variable domain: KAGVTQTPRYLIKTRGQQVTLSCSPISGHRSVSWYQQTPGQGLQFLFEYFSETQRNKGNFPGRFSGRQFSNSRSEMNVSTLELGDSALYLCASSFGGNTEAFFGQGTRLTVV.

This clone occurred a few times. The CDR3 protein is CASRRQGSYGYTF. The DNA of the CDR3 is TGTGCCAGTAGAAGACAGGGATCCTATGGCTACACCTTC. The chain recombines TRBV19 with TRBJ1-2; 7 bases map to TRBD1. Germline CDR1 LNHDA, CDR2 SQIVND (reference sequence). CDR3 length: 13 residues. Trimming cost V 6 bases and J 4 bases; bases outside gene matches: 5.

The chain has TRBV18 and TRBJ1-4; D not certain. The CDR3 has 16 residues. Germline lookup yields CDR1 KGHSH and CDR2 LQKENI. V gave up 2 bases and J gave up 7 bases, with 17 bases separating them. The CDR3 here is CASSPEWRRDREKLFF. The CDR3 coding sequence is TGTGCCAGCTCACCAGAGTGGCGCCGGGATCGTGAAAAACTGTTTTTT.

This sequence joins TRBV5-1 and TRBJ2-3; 11 nucleotides agree with TRBD1. The V segment lost 0 bases and the J segment 3 bases; nucleotides outside the gene matches: 6. This CDR3 region has 17 residues. Germline lookup yields CDR1 SGHRS and CDR2 YFSETQ. The CDR3 spells CASSLDGTGGVTDTQYF. The CDR3 DNA follows: TGCGCCAGCAGCTTGGATGGGACAGGGGGTGTAACAGATACGCAGTATTTT.

This chain joins TRBV5-1 and TRBJ2-3; perhaps TRBD2 as D (6 bases). Deletions cut 1 base from V and 5 bases from J, with 11 bases between. This CDR3 is built from 14 residues. CDR1 is SGHRS, CDR2 YFSETQ, per germline. In nucleotides, the CDR3 is TGCGCCAGCAGCTTGACGCGGGGAAAAGATACGCAGTATTTT. Protein product: CASSLTRGKDTQYF.

This rearrangement joins TRBV27 to TRBJ2-7; 10 nucleotides line up with TRBD2. Per the germline V gene, CDR1 is MNHEY and CDR2 is SMNVEV (reference sequence). Unmatched junction bases numbered 7, after V lost 5 bases and J lost 3 bases. CDR3 size: 15 residues. The CDR3, as DNA: TGTGCCAGCAGTAGTCAAGCGGGGGGGATCTACGAGCAGTACTTC. Its protein is CASSSQAGGIYEQYF.

This chain links TRBV19 with TRBJ2-2, with a possible D match to TRBD1 (5 bases). V gave up 4 bases and J gave up 0 bases, with 12 bases separating them. Germline V gives CDR1 LNHDA, CDR2 SQIVND (reference sequence). CDR3 length equals 16 residues. The CDR3: CASSKASRANTGELFF. CDR3 DNA: TGTGCCAGTAGTAAGGCTTCCAGGGCGAACACCGGGGAGCTGTTTTTT.

J is TRBJ1-2 and V is TRBV19; tentatively, D is TRBD1 (6 bases). Trimming took 4 bases from V and 2 from J, leaving 8 bases between them. The CDR3 runs to 13 residues. The V gene's germline CDR1 is LNHDA and CDR2 SQIVND (reference sequence). Here the CDR3 DNA reads TGTGCCAGTAGTACAGGGGAGAACTATGGCTACACCTTC. It codes for CASSTGENYGYTF. The variable domain in full, completed from reference TRBV19 and TRBJ1-2, reads DGGITQSPKYLFRKEGQNVTLSCEQNLNHDAMYWYRQDPGQGLRLIYYSQIVNDFQKGDIAEGYSVSREKKESFPLTVTSAQKNPTAFYLCASSTGENYGYTFGSGTRLTVV.

The chain has TRBV12-2 and TRBJ1-2; TRBD1, as called in the table, went unchecked against the DNA. TRBV12-2 is flagged as a pseudogene. The CDR3 has 12 residues. This CDR3 is CASRLTGDGYTF. The CDR3 DNA reads as TGTGCAAGTCGCTTGACAGGGGATGGCTACACCTTC.

The chain employs TRBV5-1 and TRBJ1-1, with 7 nucleotides matching TRBD1. The CDR3 is made up of 14 amino acids. V lost 6 bases and J lost 2; bases outside the gene matches: 7. Germline CDR1 SGHRS, CDR2 YFSETQ. The CDR3, as DNA: TGCGCCAGCAACCCGGGACAGAAAAACACTGAAGCTTTCTTT. This encodes CASNPGQKNTEAFF.

This clone was observed once. The CDR3, as DNA: TGTGCCACCAGTGATGTGGGACAGTCAAATGAGCAGTTCTTC. Translation: CATSDVGQSNEQFF. This sequence joins TRBV24-1 and TRBJ2-1; 7 positions match TRBD1. The CDR3 extends over 14 amino acids. The ends lost 3 bases at V and 7 bases at J; junction bases unmatched: 5. The germline CDR1 and CDR2 sequences are KGHDR and SFDVKD.

The rearrangement links TRBV15 to TRBJ2-2, with 8 bases identical to TRBD2. Germline lookup yields CDR1 LNHNV and CDR2 YYDKDF (reference sequence). With V trimmed by 3 bases and J by 2 bases, 5 bases remained unmatched. The length of the CDR3 is 16 residues. The CDR3 sequence is CATSRRWTSNTGELFF. The DNA for the CDR3 is TGTGCCACCAGCAGGCGATGGACTAGCAACACCGGGGAGCTGTTTTTT.